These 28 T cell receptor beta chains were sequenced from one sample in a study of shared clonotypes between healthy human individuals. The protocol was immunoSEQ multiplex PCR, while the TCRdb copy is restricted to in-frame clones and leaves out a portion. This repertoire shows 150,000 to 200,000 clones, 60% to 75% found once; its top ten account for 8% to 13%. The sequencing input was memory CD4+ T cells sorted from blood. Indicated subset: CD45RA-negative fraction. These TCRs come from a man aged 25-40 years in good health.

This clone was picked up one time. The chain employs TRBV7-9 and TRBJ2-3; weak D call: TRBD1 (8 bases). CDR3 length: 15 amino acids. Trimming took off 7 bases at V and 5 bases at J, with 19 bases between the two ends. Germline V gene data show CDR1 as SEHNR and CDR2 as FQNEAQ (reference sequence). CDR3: CASTNRGGPVDTQYF. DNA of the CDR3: TGTGCCAGCACCAACAGGGGGGGGCCGGTAGATACGCAGTATTTT. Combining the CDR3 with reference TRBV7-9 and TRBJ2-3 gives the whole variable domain DTGVSQNPRHKITKRGQNVTFRCDPISEHNRLYWYRQTLGQGPEFLTYFQNEAQLEKSRLLSDRFSAERPKGSFSTLEIQRTEQGDSAMYLCASTNRGGPVDTQYFGPGTRLTVL.

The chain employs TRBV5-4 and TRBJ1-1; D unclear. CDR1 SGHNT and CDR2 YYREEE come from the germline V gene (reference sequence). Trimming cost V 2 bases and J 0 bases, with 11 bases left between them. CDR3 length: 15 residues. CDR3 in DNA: TGTGCCAGCAGCTTCGACGGCCTAATGAACACTGAAGCTTTCTTT. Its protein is CASSFDGLMNTEAFF.

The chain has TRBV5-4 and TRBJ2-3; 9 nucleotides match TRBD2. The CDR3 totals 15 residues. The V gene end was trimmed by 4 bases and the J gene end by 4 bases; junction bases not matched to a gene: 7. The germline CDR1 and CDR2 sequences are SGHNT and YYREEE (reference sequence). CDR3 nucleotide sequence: TGTGCCAGCAGCCCCGGCCTAGCGGGGCCAGATACGCAGTATTTT. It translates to CASSPGLAGPDTQYF.

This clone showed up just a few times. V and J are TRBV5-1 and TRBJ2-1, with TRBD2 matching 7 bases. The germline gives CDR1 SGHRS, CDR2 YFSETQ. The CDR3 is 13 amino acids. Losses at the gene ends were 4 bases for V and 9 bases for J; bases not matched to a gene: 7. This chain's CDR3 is CASSELTSIEQFF. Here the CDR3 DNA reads TGCGCCAGCAGCGAATTGACTAGCATTGAGCAGTTCTTC.

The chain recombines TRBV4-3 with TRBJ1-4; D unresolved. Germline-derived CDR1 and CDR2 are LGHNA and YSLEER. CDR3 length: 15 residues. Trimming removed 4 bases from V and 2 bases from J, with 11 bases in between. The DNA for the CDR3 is TGCGCCAGCAGCCCGGGAAGAGGTACTAATGAAAAACTGTTTTTT. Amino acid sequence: CASSPGRGTNEKLFF.

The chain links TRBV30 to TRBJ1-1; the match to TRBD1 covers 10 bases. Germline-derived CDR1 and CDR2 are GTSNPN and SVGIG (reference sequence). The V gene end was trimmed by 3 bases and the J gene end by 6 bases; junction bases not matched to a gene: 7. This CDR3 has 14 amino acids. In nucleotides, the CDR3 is TGTGCCTGGAGCCATGACAGGGGGCGCGCTGAAGCTTTCTTT. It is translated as CAWSHDRGRAEAFF.

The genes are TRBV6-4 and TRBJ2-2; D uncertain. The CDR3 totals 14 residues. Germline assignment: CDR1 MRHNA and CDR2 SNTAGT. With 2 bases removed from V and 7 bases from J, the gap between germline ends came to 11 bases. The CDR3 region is CASSDGPGSGELFF. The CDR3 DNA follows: TGTGCCAGCAGTGACGGGCCAGGCAGCGGGGAGCTGTTTTTT.

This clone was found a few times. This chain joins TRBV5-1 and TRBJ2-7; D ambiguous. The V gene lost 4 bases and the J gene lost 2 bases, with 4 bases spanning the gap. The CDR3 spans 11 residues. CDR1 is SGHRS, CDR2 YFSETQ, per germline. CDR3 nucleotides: TGCGCCAGCAGCACCACCTACGAGCAGTACTTC. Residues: CASSTTYEQYF.

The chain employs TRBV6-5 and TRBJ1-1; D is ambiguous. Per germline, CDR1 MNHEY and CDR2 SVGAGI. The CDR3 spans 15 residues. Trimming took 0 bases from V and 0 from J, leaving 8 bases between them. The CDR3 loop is CASSYSSGMNTEAFF. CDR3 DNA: TGTGCCAGCAGTTACTCGTCAGGTATGAACACTGAAGCTTTCTTT.

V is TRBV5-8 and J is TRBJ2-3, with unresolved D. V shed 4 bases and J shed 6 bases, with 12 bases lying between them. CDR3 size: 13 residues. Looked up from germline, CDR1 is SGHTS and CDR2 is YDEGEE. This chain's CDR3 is CASSPEFTDTQYF. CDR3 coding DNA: TGTGCCAGCAGCCCGGAGTTTACGGATACGCAGTATTTT.

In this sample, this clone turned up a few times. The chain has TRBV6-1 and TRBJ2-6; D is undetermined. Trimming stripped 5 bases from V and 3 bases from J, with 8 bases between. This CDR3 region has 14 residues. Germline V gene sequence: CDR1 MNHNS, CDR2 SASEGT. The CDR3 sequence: CASSYLGGANVLTF. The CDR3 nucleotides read TGTGCCAGCAGTTATTTGGGTGGGGCCAACGTCCTGACTTTC.

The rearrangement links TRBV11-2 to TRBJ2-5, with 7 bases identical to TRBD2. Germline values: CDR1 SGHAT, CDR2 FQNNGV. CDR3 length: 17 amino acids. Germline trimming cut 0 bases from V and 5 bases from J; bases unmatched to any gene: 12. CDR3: CASSLEGRGFSLETQYF. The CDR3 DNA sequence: TGTGCCAGCAGCTTAGAGGGGCGGGGGTTTAGCTTGGAGACCCAGTACTTC.

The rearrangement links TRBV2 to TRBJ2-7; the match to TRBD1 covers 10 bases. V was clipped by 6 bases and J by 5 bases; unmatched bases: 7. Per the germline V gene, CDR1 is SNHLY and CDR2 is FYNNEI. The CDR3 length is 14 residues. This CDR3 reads CASRTRQGANEQYF. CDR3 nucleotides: TGTGCCAGCAGGACCAGACAGGGGGCCAACGAGCAGTACTTC.

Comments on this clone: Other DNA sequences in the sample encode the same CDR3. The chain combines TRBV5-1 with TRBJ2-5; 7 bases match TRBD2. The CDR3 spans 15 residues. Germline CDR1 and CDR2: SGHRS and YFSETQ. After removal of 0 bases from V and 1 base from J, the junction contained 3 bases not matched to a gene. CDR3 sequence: CASSLAPGGQETQYF. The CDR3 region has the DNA TGCGCCAGCAGCTTGGCCCCGGGGGGCCAAGAGACCCAGTACTTC.

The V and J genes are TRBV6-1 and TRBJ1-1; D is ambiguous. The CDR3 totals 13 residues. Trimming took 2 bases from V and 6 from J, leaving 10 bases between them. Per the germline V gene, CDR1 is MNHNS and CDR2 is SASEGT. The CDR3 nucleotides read TGTGCCAGCAGTGAACTGGGTTTCGCTGAAGCTTTCTTT. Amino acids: CASSELGFAEAFF.

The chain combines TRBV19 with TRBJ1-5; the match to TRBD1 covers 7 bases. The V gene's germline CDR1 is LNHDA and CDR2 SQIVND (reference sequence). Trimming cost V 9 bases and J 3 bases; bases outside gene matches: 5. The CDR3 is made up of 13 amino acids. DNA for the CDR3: TGTGCCAGCGTGACAGGGACCAATCAGCCCCAGCATTTT. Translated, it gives CASVTGTNQPQHF.

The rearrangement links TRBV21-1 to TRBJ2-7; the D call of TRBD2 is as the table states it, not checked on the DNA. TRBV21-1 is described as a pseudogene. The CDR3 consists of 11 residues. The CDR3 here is CASSSLAEQYF. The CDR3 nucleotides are TGTGCCAGCAGCAGCCTAGCTGAGCAGTACTTC.

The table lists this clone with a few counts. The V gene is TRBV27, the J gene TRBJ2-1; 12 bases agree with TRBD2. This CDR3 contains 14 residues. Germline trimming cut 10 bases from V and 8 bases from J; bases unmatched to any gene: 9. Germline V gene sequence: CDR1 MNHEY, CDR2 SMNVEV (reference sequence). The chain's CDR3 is CATRLAGVLDEQFF. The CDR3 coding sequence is TGTGCCACCCGACTAGCGGGAGTATTGGATGAGCAGTTCTTC.

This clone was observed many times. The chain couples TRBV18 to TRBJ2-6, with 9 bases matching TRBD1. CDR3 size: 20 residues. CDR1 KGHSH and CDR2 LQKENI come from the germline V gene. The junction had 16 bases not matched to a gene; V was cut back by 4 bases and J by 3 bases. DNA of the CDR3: TGTGCCAGCTCACTTGAACCATGGTGGACAGGGGAGCATGGGGCCAACGTCCTGACTTTC. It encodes CASSLEPWWTGEHGANVLTF.

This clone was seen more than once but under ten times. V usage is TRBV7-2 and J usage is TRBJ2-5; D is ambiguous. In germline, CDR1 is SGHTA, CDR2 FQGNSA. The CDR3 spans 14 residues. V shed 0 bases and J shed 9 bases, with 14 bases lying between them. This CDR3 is CASSLATATPAQYF. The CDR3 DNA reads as TGTGCCAGCAGCTTAGCCACAGCAACCCCGGCCCAGTACTTC.

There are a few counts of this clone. The CDR3 region has the DNA TGTGCCAGCAGTGAATTACAGGGTATCGATGGGGGTGAGCAGTTCTTC. Its protein product is CASSELQGIDGGEQFF. The chain combines TRBV25-1 with TRBJ2-1; a weak D match, TRBD1 (6 bases). CDR1 is MGHDK and CDR2 is SYGVNS in the germline V gene. CDR3 length: 16 amino acids. V lost 1 base, J lost 9 bases, and 19 bases lay in between.

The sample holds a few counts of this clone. The CDR3 sequence is CASSTGTSMNTEAFF. In DNA form, the CDR3 reads TGTGCCAGCAGCACGGGGACTTCAATGAACACTGAAGCTTTCTTT. The rearrangement joins TRBV11-2 to TRBJ1-1, with D tentatively TRBD1 (5 bases). V was clipped by 5 bases and J by 0 bases, with 13 bases between them. The CDR3 loop spans 15 amino acids. The germline V gene encodes CDR1 SGHAT and CDR2 FQNNGV. Variable domain in full (rest from reference TRBV11-2 and TRBJ1-1): EAGVAQSPRYKIIEKRQSVAFWCNPISGHATLYWYQQILGQGPKLLIQFQNNGVVDDSQLPKDRFSAERLKGVDSTLKIQPAKLEDSAVYLCASSTGTSMNTEAFFGQGTRLTVV.

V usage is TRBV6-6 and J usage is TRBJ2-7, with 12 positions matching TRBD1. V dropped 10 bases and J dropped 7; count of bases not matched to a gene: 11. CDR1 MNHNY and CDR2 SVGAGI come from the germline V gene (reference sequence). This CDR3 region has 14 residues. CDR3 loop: CAILRGQGAREQYF. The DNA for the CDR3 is TGTGCCATCCTACGGGGACAGGGGGCGAGAGAGCAGTACTTC.

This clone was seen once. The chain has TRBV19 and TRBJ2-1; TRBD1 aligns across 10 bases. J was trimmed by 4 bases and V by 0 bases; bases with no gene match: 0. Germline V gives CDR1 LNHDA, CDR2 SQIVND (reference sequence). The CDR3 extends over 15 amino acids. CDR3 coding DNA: TGTGCCAGTAGTATAGAGGGACAGGGGTACAATGAGCAGTTCTTC. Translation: CASSIEGQGYNEQFF. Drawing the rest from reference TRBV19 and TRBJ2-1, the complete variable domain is DGGITQSPKYLFRKEGQNVTLSCEQNLNHDAMYWYRQDPGQGLRLIYYSQIVNDFQKGDIAEGYSVSREKKESFPLTVTSAQKNPTAFYLCASSIEGQGYNEQFFGPGTRLTVL.

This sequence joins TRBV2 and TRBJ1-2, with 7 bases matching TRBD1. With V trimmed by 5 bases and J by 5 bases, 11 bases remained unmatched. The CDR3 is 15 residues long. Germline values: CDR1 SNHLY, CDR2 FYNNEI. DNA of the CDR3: TGTGCCAGCAGTCCCCCTAAGACAGGGACTTATGGCTACACCTTC. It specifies CASSPPKTGTYGYTF.

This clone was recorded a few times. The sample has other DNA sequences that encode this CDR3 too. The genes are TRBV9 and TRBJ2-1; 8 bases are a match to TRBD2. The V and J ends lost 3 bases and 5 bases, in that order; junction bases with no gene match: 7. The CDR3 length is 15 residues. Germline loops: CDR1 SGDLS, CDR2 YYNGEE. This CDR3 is CASSASGSGNNEQFF. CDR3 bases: TGTGCCAGCAGCGCCAGCGGGAGTGGGAACAATGAGCAGTTCTTC.

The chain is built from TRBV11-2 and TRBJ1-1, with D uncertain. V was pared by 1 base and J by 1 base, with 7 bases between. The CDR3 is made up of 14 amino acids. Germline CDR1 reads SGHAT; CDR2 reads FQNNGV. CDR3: CASSLGPRNTEAFF. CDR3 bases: TGTGCCAGCAGCTTAGGCCCGAGGAACACTGAAGCTTTCTTT. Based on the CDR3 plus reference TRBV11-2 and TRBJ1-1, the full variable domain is EAGVAQSPRYKIIEKRQSVAFWCNPISGHATLYWYQQILGQGPKLLIQFQNNGVVDDSQLPKDRFSAERLKGVDSTLKIQPAKLEDSAVYLCASSLGPRNTEAFFGQGTRLTVV.

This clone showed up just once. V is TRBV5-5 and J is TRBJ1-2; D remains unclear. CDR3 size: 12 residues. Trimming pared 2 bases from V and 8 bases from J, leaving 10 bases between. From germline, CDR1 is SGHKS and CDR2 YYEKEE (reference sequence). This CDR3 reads CASSLSEGGYTF. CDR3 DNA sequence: TGTGCCAGCAGCTTAAGTGAGGGAGGCTACACCTTC.